The 18 T cell receptor beta chains below were found in one sample sequenced in a study of blood T cell repertoires in COVID-19. Only in-frame clones appear in the TCRdb table, and some are missing; sequencing was by immunoSEQ multiplex PCR. The table lists approximately 84,000 clones, about 80% of them singletons, with approximately 15% in the top ten. Sequenced sample: peripheral blood. The receptors shown here come from a human donor in a cohort sampled during active COVID-19.

The rearrangement links TRBV7-9 to TRBJ2-7, with TRBD2 identical over 11 bases. V lost 4 bases to trimming and J lost 5 bases; unmatched junction nucleotides: 16. The germline gives CDR1 SEHNR, CDR2 FQNEAQ (reference sequence). This CDR3 is built from 18 residues. CDR3 sequence (DNA): TGTGCCAGCAGCTCTCACCTACACTTAGCGGGGGGGCAGGACGAGCAGTACTTC. Translated, it gives CASSSHLHLAGGQDEQYF.

V usage is TRBV19 and J usage is TRBJ1-4; D not certain. This CDR3 contains 14 residues. V dropped 10 bases and J dropped 4 bases, with 16 bases sitting between them. Germline V lookup: CDR1 LNHDA, CDR2 SQIVND (reference sequence). The CDR3 sequence: CATSAESINEKLFF. In DNA, the CDR3 is TGTGCCACTTCCGCAGAATCCATTAATGAAAAACTGTTTTTT.

V is TRBV3-1 (or the pseudogene TRBV3-2) and J is TRBJ2-7; TRBD2 agrees at 7 bases. The germline gives CDR1 LGHDT, CDR2 YNNKEL (reference sequence). The junction had 5 bases not matched to a gene; V was cut back by 1 base and J by 5 bases. This CDR3 comprises 14 residues. The CDR3 sequence is CASSQGGSSNEQYF. The CDR3 DNA follows: TGTGCCAGCAGCCAAGGCGGGAGTAGCAACGAGCAGTACTTC.

J is TRBJ2-7 and V is TRBV10-2, with D maybe TRBD1 (7 bases). The V end lost 3 bases, the J end lost 2 bases, and 14 bases lay between the germline ends. The germline gives CDR1 WSHSY, CDR2 SAAADI. The CDR3 runs to 15 residues. CDR3 in DNA: TGCGCCAGCAGTGAACCGGGACAGCGGGCCTACGAGCAGTACTTC. The encoded protein is CASSEPGQRAYEQYF.

V and J are TRBV7-3 and TRBJ2-1, with 10 positions matching TRBD2. The CDR3 length is 16 residues. Per germline, CDR1 SGHTA and CDR2 FQGTGA. Unmatched junction bases numbered 13, after V lost 1 base and J lost 13 bases. CDR3 nucleotide sequence: TGTGCCAGCAGCTTAAGTGGGGGCAGCGGGAGGGCCAATCAGTTCTTC. It codes for CASSLSGGSGRANQFF.

The chain has TRBV25-1 and TRBJ2-5; 16 nucleotides line up with TRBD2. The V segment lost 6 bases and the J segment 5 bases; nucleotides outside the gene matches: 9. CDR3 length equals 17 residues. Germline CDR1 is MGHDK and CDR2 is SYGVNS. The CDR3 is CASSLGTSGGAGETQYF. For the CDR3, the DNA is TGTGCCAGCAGCCTTGGGACTAGCGGGGGGGCCGGGGAGACCCAGTACTTC.

The chain carries TRBV5-4 and TRBJ1-6; 10 bases are shared with TRBD1. Trimming at V came to 4 bases and at J to 7 bases, leaving 5 bases not matched to a gene. CDR3 length: 15 residues. Looked up from germline, CDR1 is SGHNT and CDR2 is YYREEE (reference sequence). CDR3 region: CASSNQDRGNSPLHF. CDR3 coding DNA: TGTGCCAGCAGCAATCAGGACAGGGGGAATTCACCCCTCCACTTT.

The rearrangement links TRBV10-3 to TRBJ2-3; perhaps TRBD2 as D (5 bases). This CDR3 spans 14 amino acids. Trimming pared 6 bases from V and 2 bases from J, leaving 12 bases between. Per the germline V gene, CDR1 is ENHRY and CDR2 is SYGVKD. As DNA, the CDR3 is TGTGCCATCAGGGACTCGGTTATCACAGATACGCAGTATTTT. Protein: CAIRDSVITDTQYF.

The V gene is TRBV7-6, the J gene TRBJ2-5; TRBD2 matches at 10 bases. CDR1 is SGHVS, CDR2 FNYEAQ, per germline. The junction had 0 bases not matched to a gene; V was cut back by 2 bases and J by 3 bases. There are 14 residues in the CDR3. Here the CDR3 reads CASSLLAGEETQYF. The CDR3 coding sequence is TGTGCCAGCAGCTTACTAGCGGGAGAAGAGACCCAGTACTTC.

The V call is TRBV10-3, the J call TRBJ1-3, with no clear D. CDR1 and CDR2 (germline): ENHRY, SYGVKD. The CDR3 sequence is 13 residues long. Trimming pared 2 bases from V and 7 bases from J, leaving 9 bases between. Written as DNA, the CDR3 is TGTGCCATCAGTGAGGCCCAACAGAACACCATATATTTT. Protein sequence: CAISEAQQNTIYF.

V and J are TRBV5-1 and TRBJ1-3; the match to TRBD1 covers 7 bases. The J segment lost 4 bases and the V segment lost 3 bases, leaving 1 base of the junction unmatched. The CDR3 has 13 residues. Germline CDR1 is SGHRS and CDR2 is YFSETQ. CDR3 nucleotides: TGCGCCAGCAGCTCGACAGGGGGAAACACCATATATTTT. Translated: CASSSTGGNTIYF.

The chain carries TRBV27 and TRBJ1-1, with D perhaps matching TRBD1 (6 bases). In germline, CDR1 is MNHEY, CDR2 SMNVEV (reference sequence). The CDR3 is 13 residues long. Trimming removed 3 bases at V and 5 bases at J, with 10 bases between. Here the CDR3 DNA reads TGTGCCAGCAGTTTCAACACAGGGACTGAAGCTTTCTTT. Amino acid sequence: CASSFNTGTEAFF.

The chain carries TRBV5-4 and TRBJ2-3; D unclear. The CDR3 runs 15 residues. Germline CDR1 is SGHNT and CDR2 is YYREEE (reference sequence). The V end was cut by 3 bases, the J end by 0 bases, with 11 bases between. The chain's CDR3 is CASSSPSLSTDTQYF. The DNA of the CDR3 is TGTGCCAGCAGCTCGCCTAGTTTAAGCACAGATACGCAGTATTTT.

V and J are TRBV12-3 or TRBV12-4 and TRBJ2-1, with D maybe TRBD2 (6 bases). The CDR3 sequence is 13 residues long. The V and J ends lost 1 base and 9 bases respectively, with 10 bases between them. CDR3 in DNA: TGTGCCAGCAGTTTAGGGGGGGATGGTGAGCAGTTCTTC. Residues: CASSLGGDGEQFF.

A single count supports this clone. The rearrangement uses TRBV28 and TRBJ1-5, with 11 bases matching TRBD1. This CDR3 region has 15 residues. Germline V gene data show CDR1 as MDHEN and CDR2 as SYDVKM. V gave up 11 bases and J gave up 4 bases; unmatched junction bases: 10. The DNA of the CDR3 is TGTGCCGGGGGACAGGGGGGATTGGGGAATCAGCCCCAGCATTTT. Its protein product is CAGGQGGLGNQPQHF.

The chain is built from TRBV7-9 and TRBJ2-1, with TRBD1 matching 8 bases. Trimming cost V 5 bases and J 5 bases; bases outside gene matches: 11. Germline lookup yields CDR1 SEHNR and CDR2 FQNEAQ (reference sequence). The CDR3 runs to 16 residues. CDR3 protein: CASSRNRDRTNNEQFF. The CDR3 bases are TGTGCCAGCAGCCGTAACCGGGACAGGACAAACAATGAGCAGTTCTTC.

This clone showed up just a few times. The chain recombines TRBV18 with TRBJ1-6; the D gene is possibly TRBD1 (6 bases). The CDR3 totals 15 residues. The germline V gene encodes CDR1 KGHSH and CDR2 LQKENI. Trimming stripped 3 bases from V and 5 bases from J, with 11 bases between. DNA of the CDR3: TGTGCCAGCTCACCTGGACAGACAAATAATTCACCCCTCCACTTT. Translated, it gives CASSPGQTNNSPLHF.

V usage is TRBV7-8 and J usage is TRBJ1-3; D not resolved. V was cut by 5 bases and J by 3 bases, with 14 bases left in between. The CDR3 is 15 amino acids. Germline values: CDR1 SGHVS, CDR2 FQNEAQ. Written as DNA, the CDR3 is TGTGCCAGCAGCAGAGAGAGGGCTATTGGAAACACCATATATTTT. Amino acids: CASSRERAIGNTIYF. Variable domain in full (rest from reference TRBV7-8 and TRBJ1-3): GAGVSQSPRYKVAKRGQDVALRCDPISGHVSLFWYQQALGQGPEFLTYFQNEAQLDKSGLPSDRFFAERPEGSVSTLKIQRTQQEDSAVYLCASSRERAIGNTIYFGEGSWLTVV.